This T cell receptor (beta chain) appears in the sequencing data of a study of tumor-infiltrating lymphocytes in primary liver carcinoma. General study points: The overlap of tumor-adjacent and tumor-blood pairs was smaller than that of tumor region pairs.

Turning to this clonotype: Its antigen is undetermined.

Germline V gene sequence: CDR1 SGHAT, CDR2 FQNNGV. The CDR3 totals 17 residues. V lost 0 bases and J lost 9; bases outside the gene matches: 13. Co-extraction of RNA and DNA was performed on roughly 20-33 mg of unsorted bulk tissue. Subjects presented with primary liver carcinoma managed by surgical resection. A primer matching the constant region was used to make TCR beta cDNA from approximately 0.55 ug of total RNA. Employing slightly modified ARM-PCR, three nested multiplex PCR rounds were run, and these gave rise to the TCR beta libraries. Investigators reported that the first two PCR rounds, at 9 to 11 cycles each, used TRBV1-TRBV30 forward primers with a C-beta reverse primer. TCRdb itself ran the multiplex PCR reads through MiXCR, one entry per CDR3 protein. This sample has under 150,000 distinct CDR3 sequences, with 55% to 70% found just once.

The chain employs TRBV11-2 and TRBJ2-7; TRBD2 agrees at 11 bases. Sequenced sample: tumor-adjacent normal liver tissue. The sequence derives from a woman in her sixties or seventies with primary liver carcinoma and hepatitis B virus infection. The CDR3, as DNA: TGTGCCAGCAGCTTAGATCTCCCTAGCGGGAGGTGTCACGGGCAGTACTTC. This translates into CASSLDLPSGRCHGQYF.